This TCR beta chain originates from a study of regulatory T cells in long-lasting Graves disease. This clonotype was seen at least ten times. According to the study, TCR beta libraries were built with iRepertoire HTBI primers and CDR3-region Arm-PCR. One entry per CDR3 protein, called by TCRdb with MiXCR from the multiplex PCR reads. The sample lists roughly 470,000 distinct CDR3 sequences, about 20% seen once, with about 7.8% in the top ten. Indicated time point: persistent/refractory GD, antithyroid drugs over 5 years with positive TRAb. Isolated PBMC RNA provided the starting material for the TCR library. This TCR was sampled from a female donor with Graves disease. The sequences come from peripheral blood mononuclear cells (PBMCs), collected when the disease was refractory, from a patient treated with antithyroid drugs.

The CDR3 DNA sequence: TGTGCCTGCAAACCCCAGGGACGTTTGAGCTCCTATAATTCACCCCTCCACTTT. This encodes CACKPQGRLSSYNSPLHF. The chain carries TRBV28 and TRBJ1-6; D possibly corresponds to TRBD1 (5 bases). Germline V gene lookup returns CDR1 MDHEN and CDR2 SYDVKM. CDR3 size: 18 residues. V lost 11 bases and J 0 bases, leaving 23 bases between the germline ends.